The sequence of this T cell receptor (beta chain) was determined in a study of T cells in Graves' hyperthyroidism and ophthalmopathy. Overall study: Peripheral blood was obtained at initial diagnosis, preceding any treatment.

Study outcomes and limitations: Model output signaled ophthalmopathy a median 6.5 months ahead of onset. Peripheral blood also featured most of the thyroid clonotypes expanded above 0.001. Using 13 V-J features, a model discriminated ophthalmopathy from stable hyperthyroidism.

This clonotype appeared many times. Its antigen is not known. Germline trimming cut 5 bases from V and 7 bases from J; bases unmatched to any gene: 11. This CDR3 has 15 amino acids. Amplification targeted TCR beta CDR3 regions from RNA transcripts. Using the HTBI primer set, a first-round RT-PCR was run on the TCR CDR3. Using its own MiXCR run on the multiplex PCR reads, TCRdb lists one record per CDR3 protein. The table lists roughly 600,000 distinct CDR3 sequences, roughly 14% of them singletons. What was sequenced was blood. The clonotype originates from a woman aged 50 to 65 with Graves' ophthalmopathy. This chain uses TRBV12-3 or TRBV12-4 with TRBJ2-3, with 8 positions matching TRBD2. The CDR3, as DNA: TGTGCCAGCAGTCCGCAAAGCGGGAGTCCCAATACGCAGTATTTT. This codes for CASSPQSGSPNTQYF.